A single sample gave rise to the 3 T cell receptor beta chains below, sequenced in a study of CD8 T cells in ankylosing spondylitis. The antigens for these receptors are not known. General study results and limits: A TCR beta motif made of 7 to 9 highly homologous variants seemed typical of ankylosing spondylitis blood.

TCRdb processed the 5' RACE reads anew with MiXCR; each CDR3 protein has one entry. The sample lists about 500,000 distinct CDR3 sequences, about 13% occurring once. Specimen: blood, either unsorted or a sorted T cell fraction (not recorded which). The receptors shown here come from a male donor with ankylosing spondylitis.

There are a few counts of this clonotype. V usage is TRBV5-6 and J usage is TRBJ2-3; no reliable D call. Germline values: CDR1 SGHDT, CDR2 YYEEEE. V was shortened by 2 bases and J by 6 bases, with 4 bases between the two germline ends. CDR3 size: 11 residues. The CDR3 sequence: CASSLHDTQYF. In DNA form, the CDR3 reads TGTGCCAGCAGCTTACACGATACGCAGTATTTT.

The sample holds a few counts of this clonotype. The chain joins TRBV19 to TRBJ1-5, with 8 bases that match TRBD1. The germline CDR1 and CDR2 sequences are LNHDA and SQIVND (reference sequence). Unmatched junction bases numbered 14, after V lost 6 bases and J lost 4 bases. The CDR3 has 17 amino acids. CDR3 region: CASRAQARGPANQPQHF. As DNA, the CDR3 is TGTGCCAGTAGGGCCCAGGCCAGGGGGCCTGCGAATCAGCCCCAGCATTTT. Looking up the rest from reference TRBV19 and TRBJ1-5 gives the full variable domain: DGGITQSPKYLFRKEGQNVTLSCEQNLNHDAMYWYRQDPGQGLRLIYYSQIVNDFQKGDIAEGYSVSREKKESFPLTVTSAQKNPTAFYLCASRAQARGPANQPQHFGDGTRLSIL.

The chain uses TRBV5-1 and TRBJ2-1; perhaps TRBD1 as D (5 bases). Trimming removed 4 bases from V and 0 bases from J, with 11 bases in between. Germline V CDR1 and CDR2: SGHRS, YFSETQ. The CDR3 totals 15 residues. CDR3: CASSPGHNSYNEQFF. CDR3 nucleotide sequence: TGCGCCAGCAGCCCAGGACACAACTCCTACAATGAGCAGTTCTTC. Full variable domain (outside the CDR3, taken from reference TRBV5-1 and TRBJ2-1): KAGVTQTPRYLIKTRGQQVTLSCSPISGHRSVSWYQQTPGQGLQFLFEYFSETQRNKGNFPGRFSGRQFSNSRSEMNVSTLELGDSALYLCASSPGHNSYNEQFFGPGTRLTVL.